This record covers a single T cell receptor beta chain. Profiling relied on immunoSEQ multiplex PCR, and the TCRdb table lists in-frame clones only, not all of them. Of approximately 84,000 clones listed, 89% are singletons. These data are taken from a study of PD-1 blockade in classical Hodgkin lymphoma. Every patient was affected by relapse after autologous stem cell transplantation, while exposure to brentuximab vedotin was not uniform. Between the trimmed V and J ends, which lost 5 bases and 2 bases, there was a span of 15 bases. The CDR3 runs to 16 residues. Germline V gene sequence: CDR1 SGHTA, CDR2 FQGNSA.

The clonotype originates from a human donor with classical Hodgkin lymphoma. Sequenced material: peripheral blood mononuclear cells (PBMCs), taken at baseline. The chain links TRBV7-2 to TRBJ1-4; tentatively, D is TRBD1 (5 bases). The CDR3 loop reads CASSPTVSGTNEKLFF. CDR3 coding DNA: TGTGCCAGCAGCCCTACGGTGTCAGGGACTAATGAAAAACTGTTTTTT.